A single sample gave rise to the 30 T cell receptor beta chains below, sequenced in a study of blood T cell repertoires in COVID-19. The repertoire was sequenced with immunoSEQ multiplex PCR; TCRdb's copy has only in-frame clones and lacks some. Found here are 70,000 or so clones, under 85% of them singletons; the top ten hold approximately 15%. Sequenced input: peripheral blood. These receptors were taken from a man aged 55 to 69 with acute or convalescent COVID-19.

The V gene is TRBV9, the J gene TRBJ2-1; D is undetermined. Trimming cost V 2 bases and J 5 bases, with 14 bases left between them. CDR1 is SGDLS and CDR2 is YYNGEE in the germline V gene. There are 15 residues in the CDR3. The DNA for the CDR3 is TGTGCCAGCAGCGTTACATGGTCTCTTCACAATGAGCAGTTCTTC. Encoded protein: CASSVTWSLHNEQFF. Drawing the rest from reference TRBV9 and TRBJ2-1, the complete variable domain is DSGVTQTPKHLITATGQRVTLRCSPRSGDLSVYWYQQSLDQGLQFLIQYYNGEERAKGNILERFSAQQFPDLHSELNLSSLELGDSALYFCASSVTWSLHNEQFFGPGTRLTVL.

The V gene is TRBV18, the J gene TRBJ1-4; D unresolved. This CDR3 has 13 amino acids. The V and J ends lost 5 bases and 2 bases respectively, with 6 bases between them. Germline V lookup: CDR1 KGHSH, CDR2 LQKENI. In nucleotides, the CDR3 is TGTGCCAGCTCATTCAGTACTAATGAAAAACTGTTTTTT. It encodes CASSFSTNEKLFF.

In its sample, this clone was seen once. The rearrangement joins TRBV5-8 to TRBJ1-4, with D hard to call. The germline CDR1 and CDR2 sequences are SGHTS and YDEGEE. The CDR3 sequence is 15 residues long. V was pared by 4 bases and J by 8 bases, with 18 bases between. CDR3 coding DNA: TGTGCCAGCAGCCTAGGTTTAGCTCTGGAGGAAAAACTGTTTTTT. This codes for CASSLGLALEEKLFF.

The chain is built from TRBV9 and TRBJ1-1; weak D call: TRBD1 (6 bases). The CDR3 consists of 15 residues. The germline gives CDR1 SGDLS, CDR2 YYNGEE. Trimming took off 3 bases at V and 4 bases at J, with 16 bases between the two ends. The DNA of the CDR3 is TGTGCCAGCAGCGGCAACAGGGCCTACAGCACTGAAGCTTTCTTT. It specifies CASSGNRAYSTEAFF.

This clone occurred once. The rearrangement uses TRBV27 and TRBJ2-5; TRBD1 matches 7 bases. V lost 3 bases to trimming and J lost 1 base; unmatched junction nucleotides: 2. Germline lookup yields CDR1 MNHEY and CDR2 SMNVEV (reference sequence). This CDR3 region has 14 residues. The CDR3 loop reads CASSFGTAQETQYF. CDR3 DNA: TGTGCCAGCAGTTTCGGGACAGCCCAAGAGACCCAGTACTTC.

The chain is built from TRBV5-4 and TRBJ2-1; the D is unclear. V gave up 4 bases and J gave up 8 bases, with 19 bases separating them. The CDR3 consists of 15 residues. Germline-derived CDR1 and CDR2 are SGHNT and YYREEE (reference sequence). The chain's CDR3 is CASSDRRLGSYEQFF. DNA of the CDR3: TGTGCCAGCAGCGACCGGCGGTTAGGATCCTATGAGCAGTTCTTC.

In this sample, this clone turned up a few times. The genes are TRBV18 and TRBJ2-2; TRBD1 is a possible D gene (5 bases). The germline V and J ends were trimmed by 2 bases and 3 bases, with 7 bases remaining between them. CDR1 is KGHSH, CDR2 LQKENI, per germline. The CDR3 length is 14 residues. CDR3: CASSPDSYTGELFF. The DNA for the CDR3 is TGTGCCAGCTCACCAGACAGTTACACCGGGGAGCTGTTTTTT.

The V gene is TRBV15, the J gene TRBJ1-1; the match to TRBD1 covers 9 bases. Germline CDR1 and CDR2: LNHNV and YYDKDF (reference sequence). V trimming: 5 bases; J trimming: 2 bases; junction bases outside the gene matches: 6. The CDR3 totals 15 residues. The CDR3 sequence is CATSEGGQGNTEAFF. In nucleotides, the CDR3 is TGTGCCACCAGCGAGGGGGGACAGGGTAACACTGAAGCTTTCTTT.

This clone was counted once. V usage is TRBV3-1 (or the pseudogene TRBV3-2) and J usage is TRBJ1-3; TRBD1 might be the D (5 bases). The CDR3 has 16 residues. Germline V gene sequence: CDR1 LGHDT, CDR2 YNNKEL (reference sequence). The V gene lost 4 bases and the J gene lost 2 bases, with 15 bases spanning the gap. The CDR3 DNA follows: TGTGCCAGCAGCCCACAGACCCGGGGGGCTGGAAACACCATATATTTT. Amino acids: CASSPQTRGAGNTIYF.

V usage is TRBV5-6 and J usage is TRBJ2-7; 9 nucleotides line up with TRBD1. V trimming: 6 bases; J trimming: 2 bases; junction bases outside the gene matches: 3. The CDR3 is 13 amino acids. Germline values: CDR1 SGHDT, CDR2 YYEEEE. The CDR3 sequence is CASNYRGPYEQYF. For the CDR3, the DNA is TGTGCCAGCAACTACAGGGGGCCCTACGAGCAGTACTTC.

The V call is TRBV7-2, the J call TRBJ1-2, with 7 bases that match TRBD1. There are 14 residues in the CDR3. The V gene end was trimmed by 1 base and the J gene end by 5 bases; junction bases not matched to a gene: 4. Germline lookup yields CDR1 SGHTA and CDR2 FQGNSA. CDR3 protein: CASSLGRGQYGYTF. The CDR3 DNA reads as TGTGCCAGCAGCTTAGGCCGGGGACAGTATGGCTACACCTTC. Variable domain in full (rest from reference TRBV7-2 and TRBJ1-2): GAGVSQSPSNKVTEKGKDVELRCDPISGHTALYWYRQSLGQGLEFLIYFQGNSAPDKSGLPSDRFSAERTGGSVSTLTIQRTQQEDSAVYLCASSLGRGQYGYTFGSGTRLTVV.

This chain links TRBV4-1 with TRBJ1-1, with 7 bases matching TRBD1. V lost 4 bases to trimming and J lost 6 bases; unmatched junction nucleotides: 11. The CDR3 has 15 amino acids. Germline V gives CDR1 MGHRA, CDR2 YSYEKL. CDR3 DNA sequence: TGCGCCAGCAGCCCCCCTGGACAGGCCCCCGCTGAAGCTTTCTTT. Its translation is CASSPPGQAPAEAFF.

This clone was seen only once. CDR3 sequence: CSASGVANDFYGYTF. The CDR3 nucleotides are TGCAGTGCTAGTGGTGTGGCAAATGACTTCTATGGCTACACCTTC. V usage is TRBV20-1 and J usage is TRBJ1-2; D uncertain. V lost 3 bases to trimming and J lost 4 bases, with 18 bases between them. The germline CDR1 and CDR2 sequences are DFQATT and SNEGSKA (reference sequence). This CDR3 has 15 residues.

V is TRBV18 and J is TRBJ1-4; the D gene is possibly TRBD1 (5 bases). Germline lookup yields CDR1 KGHSH and CDR2 LQKENI. The ends were cut back, 3 bases at V and 4 bases at J, with 12 bases in the middle. The CDR3 loop spans 15 amino acids. The CDR3 DNA is TGTGCCAGCTCACCCCGCGGACAAATTAATGAAAAACTGTTTTTT. Translated: CASSPRGQINEKLFF.

The gene calls are TRBV5-1 and TRBJ2-3, with D perhaps matching TRBD1 (6 bases). From germline, CDR1 is SGHRS and CDR2 YFSETQ. The CDR3 is 16 amino acids. V was trimmed by 3 bases and J by 6 bases, leaving 20 bases between them. The CDR3 region is CASSSTFLGATDTQYF. DNA for the CDR3: TGCGCCAGCAGCTCGACGTTCCTGGGGGCGACTGATACGCAGTATTTT.

This clone was detected a few times. This chain uses TRBV19 with TRBJ2-2; 11 bases are shared with TRBD1. Germline V gives CDR1 LNHDA, CDR2 SQIVND (reference sequence). The CDR3 is made up of 17 amino acids. Germline trimming cut 7 bases from V and 4 bases from J; bases unmatched to any gene: 11. The CDR3 region is CASTPGQGGSVTGELFF. As DNA, the CDR3 is TGTGCCAGTACACCGGGACAGGGGGGCTCGGTCACCGGGGAGCTGTTTTTT.

The chain joins TRBV6-1 to TRBJ1-4; D unresolved. V was clipped by 10 bases and J by 12 bases, with 15 bases between them. Germline assignment: CDR1 MNHNS and CDR2 SASEGT. The CDR3 is 11 amino acids. The CDR3 reads CAIDRTEELFF. The CDR3 nucleotides read TGTGCCATCGACCGCACCGAGGAACTGTTTTTT.

This clone occurred many times. CDR3 DNA sequence: TGTGCCACCAGTGATCCAGGGGAGACCCAGTACTTC. Residues: CATSDPGETQYF. V and J are TRBV24-1 and TRBJ2-5, with D possibly TRBD1 on 5 matching bases. V lost 3 bases and J lost 5, with 6 bases in between. Germline loops: CDR1 KGHDR, CDR2 SFDVKD. The CDR3 extends over 12 amino acids.

This clone was counted a few times. This rearrangement joins TRBV29-1 to TRBJ1-2; no definite D call. The CDR3 loop spans 14 amino acids. V lost 5 bases and J lost 0, with 13 bases in between. CDR1 and CDR2 from the germline V gene are SQVTM and ANQGSEA. CDR3 nucleotide sequence: TGCAGCGTTACGCTGGGAGTAGCTAACTATGGCTACACCTTC. Its protein product is CSVTLGVANYGYTF. The full variable domain, with the rest looked up from reference TRBV29-1 and TRBJ1-2, is SAVISQKPSRDICQRGTSLTIQCQVDSQVTMMFWYRQQPGQSLTLIATANQGSEATYESGFVIDKFPISRPNLTFSTLTVSNMSPEDSSIYLCSVTLGVANYGYTFGSGTRLTVV.

The count of this clone is one. The V gene is TRBV5-4, the J gene TRBJ1-4; D gene ambiguous. Germline V gene lookup returns CDR1 SGHNT and CDR2 YYREEE (reference sequence). This CDR3 is 14 amino acids long. Trimming shortened V by 2 bases and J by 8 bases, and 13 bases separated the two germline ends. In DNA form, the CDR3 reads TGTGCCAGCAGCTTTAGGAGGGAAGGGGAAAAACTGTTTTTT. Residues: CASSFRREGEKLFF.

This sequence joins TRBV19 and TRBJ1-5, with TRBD1 identical over 10 bases. In germline, CDR1 is LNHDA, CDR2 SQIVND (reference sequence). Losses at the gene ends were 3 bases for V and 2 bases for J; bases not matched to a gene: 1. This CDR3 comprises 15 residues. The CDR3 spells CASSMGQGRNQPQHF. The CDR3 DNA reads TGTGCCAGTAGTATGGGACAGGGGCGCAATCAGCCCCAGCATTTT.

The sample holds a few counts of this clone. The CDR3 DNA follows: TGTGCCAGCAGCTTAAGGGTAGCGGGGGCCAATGAGCAGTTCTTC. Protein sequence: CASSLRVAGANEQFF. The chain combines TRBV7-2 with TRBJ2-1, with 9 bases that match TRBD2. CDR3 length equals 15 residues. Germline loops: CDR1 SGHTA, CDR2 FQGNSA. V lost 2 bases to trimming and J lost 6 bases; unmatched junction nucleotides: 5.

This chain links TRBV5-6 with TRBJ1-2; possible D gene TRBD1, 5 bases. This CDR3 has 15 amino acids. Trimming took 1 base from V and 4 from J, leaving 14 bases between them. In germline, CDR1 is SGHDT, CDR2 YYEEEE. For the CDR3, the DNA is TGTGCCAGCAGCTTGTTGGGGGAGGACCGCTATGGCTACACCTTC. Protein product: CASSLLGEDRYGYTF.

The chain couples TRBV2 to TRBJ2-7, with 9 nucleotides matching TRBD1. V shed 8 bases, J shed 2 bases, and the junction held 4 bases outside the gene matches. The CDR3 sequence is 13 residues long. Per germline, CDR1 SNHLY and CDR2 FYNNEI. CDR3 DNA: TGTGCCAGCGGAAGACAGGGGGCCTACGAGCAGTACTTC. The encoded protein is CASGRQGAYEQYF.

V is TRBV7-2 and J is TRBJ2-1; a possible D gene is TRBD1 (5 bases). Germline lookup yields CDR1 SGHTA and CDR2 FQGNSA. CDR3 length: 13 amino acids. Trimming cost V 3 bases and J 6 bases, with 9 bases left between them. The CDR3 loop is CASSFTTVNEQFF. The CDR3 DNA sequence: TGTGCCAGCAGCTTTACGACAGTCAATGAGCAGTTCTTC.

The chain links TRBV29-1 to TRBJ2-3; TRBD2 matches at 16 bases. Per the germline V gene, CDR1 is SQVTM and CDR2 is ANQGSEA. V lost 4 bases, J lost 2 bases, and 6 bases stayed unmatched. This CDR3 region has 17 residues. The CDR3 loop is CSVAGTSGGVITDTQYF. The CDR3 bases are TGCAGCGTTGCCGGGACTAGCGGGGGGGTTATCACAGATACGCAGTATTTT.

The chain joins TRBV5-6 to TRBJ1-6, with a possible D match to TRBD1 (5 bases). The CDR3 contains 15 residues. CDR1 is SGHDT and CDR2 is YYEEEE in the germline V gene. Trimming removed 6 bases from V and 10 bases from J, with 20 bases in between. Here the CDR3 DNA reads TGTGCCAGCAACTCGGACATCGGGCTTCGGTCACCCCTCCACTTT. It translates to CASNSDIGLRSPLHF.

The chain links TRBV18 to TRBJ1-1, with D perhaps matching TRBD1 (5 bases). In germline, CDR1 is KGHSH, CDR2 LQKENI. The CDR3 totals 19 residues. V shed 2 bases and J shed 0 bases, with 22 bases lying between them. The CDR3 DNA reads TGTGCCAGCTCACCAGCGTTTGTGGGAGGGGCCCTTCTGAACACTGAAGCTTTCTTT. It yields the protein CASSPAFVGGALLNTEAFF.

The chain couples TRBV18 to TRBJ1-1; a possible D gene is TRBD1 (6 bases). This CDR3 is built from 16 residues. V lost 3 bases and J lost 4, with 18 bases in between. CDR1 and CDR2 (germline): KGHSH, LQKENI. DNA of the CDR3: TGTGCCAGCTCACCTTTCGGACAGCCGTCGGGCACTGAAGCTTTCTTT. Encoded protein: CASSPFGQPSGTEAFF.

This chain links TRBV4-2 with TRBJ1-4, with 7 bases that match TRBD1. CDR3 length equals 15 residues. V gave up 3 bases and J gave up 4 bases; unmatched junction bases: 5. CDR1 and CDR2 (germline): LGHNA, YNFKEQ. The CDR3 region is CASSQNWDSNEKLFF. CDR3 coding DNA: TGTGCCAGCAGCCAGAACTGGGACAGTAATGAAAAACTGTTTTTT.